The rows below give T cell receptor beta chains drawn from one sample of a study of cytomegalovirus exposure and HLA in healthy donors. This table comes from immunoSEQ multiplex PCR, and its TCRdb copy is limited to in-frame clones, with some not included. There are approximately 110,000 clones in the sample, with more than 3.5% held by the top ten. The sequencing sample was made of PBMCs. The receptors derive from a man aged 30 to 39 in good health and CMV-seronegative. Both conserved end residues are part of each CDR3. The D gene is left open where the match is weak.

v_call	j_call	d_call	cdr3_aa	cdr3_nt
TRBV7-8	TRBJ1-1	-	CASSLEPLGIAFF	TGTGCCAGCAGCTTGGAGCCCCTGGGTATCGCTTTCTTT
TRBV30	TRBJ1-2	TRBD1	CAWTPQGNYGYTF	TGTGCCTGGACGCCACAGGGGAACTATGGCTACACCTTC
TRBV15	TRBJ2-7	-	CATSRGGPGGLSYEQYF	TGTGCCACCAGCAGAGGAGGGCCAGGAGGCCTCTCCTACGAGCAGTACTTC
TRBV6-1	TRBJ2-7	TRBD2	CASSERGLAGGLTYEQYF	TGTGCCAGCAGTGAAAGGGGACTAGCGGGGGGGCTAACCTACGAGCAGTACTTC
TRBV19	TRBJ2-3	-	CASSIGTGARTDTQYF	TGTGCCAGTAGTATAGGGACGGGAGCCCGCACAGATACGCAGTATTTT
TRBV2	TRBJ2-1	-	CASSEVSSLYNEQFF	TGTGCCAGCAGTGAAGTCTCCTCCCTCTACAATGAGCAGTTCTTC
TRBV5-6	TRBJ1-1	-	CASSSPGMNTEAFF	TGTGCCAGCAGCTCCCCGGGGATGAACACTGAAGCTTTCTTT
TRBV11-2	TRBJ2-1	TRBD2	CASSLGLSGGAHEQFF	TGTGCCAGCAGCTTAGGCCTTAGCGGGGGGGCCCATGAGCAGTTCTTC
TRBV27	TRBJ2-7	-	CASSSTGEAYYEQYF	TGTGCCAGCAGTTCGACGGGAGAAGCTTACTACGAGCAGTACTTC
TRBV2	TRBJ2-7	TRBD2	CASRSGALYEQYF	TGTGCCAGCCGGAGCGGGGCCCTCTACGAGCAGTACTTC
TRBV7-9	TRBJ1-5	-	CASSLTGELNQPQHF	TGTGCCAGCAGTCTCACCGGGGAGCTCAATCAGCCCCAGCATTTT
TRBV5-4	TRBJ2-1	-	CASSFPGIYNEQFF	TGTGCCAGCAGCTTCCCAGGGATTTACAATGAGCAGTTCTTC
TRBV6-5	TRBJ1-3	-	CASSRGGRSGNTIYF	TGTGCCAGCAGCCGGGGGGGGCGTTCTGGAAACACCATATATTTT
TRBV7-3	TRBJ1-2	TRBD1	CASSSQGSYGYTF	TGTGCCAGCAGCTCACAGGGGAGCTATGGCTACACCTTC
TRBV11-1	TRBJ1-2	TRBD1	CASSQQGGDYGYTF	TGTGCCAGCAGCCAACAGGGGGGAGACTATGGCTACACCTTC
TRBV27	TRBJ2-1	TRBD1	CASSRQGTVNNEQFF	TGTGCCAGCAGTCGACAGGGGACAGTAAACAATGAGCAGTTCTTC
TRBV14	TRBJ1-3	-	CASSPFGGSGNTIYF	TGTGCCAGCAGCCCCTTTGGGGGGTCCGGAAACACCATATATTTT
TRBV5-1	TRBJ1-1	-	CASSLAAGLNTEAFF	TGCGCCAGCAGCTTGGCGGCAGGGTTGAACACTGAAGCTTTCTTT
TRBV4-2	TRBJ1-1	-	CASSPRENTEAFF	TGTGCCAGCAGCCCAAGAGAGAACACTGAAGCTTTCTTT
TRBV2	TRBJ1-4	-	CASRGWGNEKLFF	TGTGCCAGCCGGGGGTGGGGAAATGAAAAACTGTTTTTT
TRBV7-3	TRBJ2-1	-	CASSLSGRGPGQSSYNEQFF	TGTGCCAGCAGCTTGAGCGGGCGGGGCCCCGGTCAGAGCTCCTACAATGAGCAGTTCTTC
TRBV4-3	TRBJ1-5	-	CASSQDGNQPQHF	TGCGCCAGCAGCCAAGACGGCAATCAGCCCCAGCATTTT
TRBV29-1	TRBJ1-1	-	CSVEGRLSTEAFF	TGCAGCGTTGAAGGGCGGCTATCCACTGAAGCTTTCTTT
TRBV27	TRBJ1-5	-	CASSRTVGDNQPQHF	TGTGCCAGCAGTAGGACAGTAGGGGACAATCAGCCCCAGCATTTT
TRBV14	TRBJ2-1	TRBD2	CASRGASGGAFEQFF	TGTGCCAGCAGGGGAGCTAGCGGGGGGGCCTTTGAGCAGTTCTTC
TRBV5-6	TRBJ2-7	-	CASSFWGVYEQYF	TGTGCCAGCAGCTTTTGGGGGGTCTACGAGCAGTACTTC
TRBV6-1	TRBJ1-6	TRBD1	CASSAGTGATVYSPLHF	TGTGCCAGCAGTGCCGGGACAGGGGCCACCGTCTATTCACCCCTCCACTTT
TRBV7-6	TRBJ2-7	TRBD1	CASSPDWDRGEQYF	TGTGCCAGCAGCCCAGATTGGGACAGGGGTGAGCAGTACTTC
TRBV7-9	TRBJ1-3	TRBD1	CASSLGQGSGNTIYF	TGTGCCAGCAGCCTAGGACAGGGCTCTGGAAACACCATATATTTT
TRBV19	TRBJ2-7	-	CASSWGDTSYEQYF	TGTGCCAGTAGTTGGGGAGACACCTCCTACGAGCAGTACTTC